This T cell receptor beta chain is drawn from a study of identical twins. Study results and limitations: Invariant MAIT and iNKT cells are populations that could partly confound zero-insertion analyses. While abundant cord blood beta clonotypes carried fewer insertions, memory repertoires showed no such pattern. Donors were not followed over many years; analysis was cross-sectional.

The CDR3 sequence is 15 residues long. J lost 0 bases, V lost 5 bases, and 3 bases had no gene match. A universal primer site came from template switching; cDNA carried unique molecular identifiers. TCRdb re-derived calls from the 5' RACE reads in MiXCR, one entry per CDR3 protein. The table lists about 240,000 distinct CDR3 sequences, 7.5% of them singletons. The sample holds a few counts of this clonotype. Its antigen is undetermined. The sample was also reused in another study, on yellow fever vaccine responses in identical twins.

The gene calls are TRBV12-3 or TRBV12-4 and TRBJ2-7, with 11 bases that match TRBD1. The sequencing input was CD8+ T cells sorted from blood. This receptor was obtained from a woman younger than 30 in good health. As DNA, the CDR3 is TGTGCCAGCAGTGGGGGGACAGGGGGCTCCTACGAGCAGTACTTC. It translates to CASSGGTGGSYEQYF.